This T cell receptor beta chain originates from a study of human T cells and chemical hapten exposure. For this clonotype: Antigen: not known.

Germline CDR1 reads LGHNA; CDR2 reads YSLEER. V gave up 2 bases and J gave up 7 bases, with 9 bases separating them. CDR3 length: 14 amino acids. Study-wide results and caveats: TCRs whose frequency exceeded 1 in 1000 remained the same following DPC sensitization.

TCRdb itself ran the RACE reads through MiXCR, one entry per CDR3 protein. The sample includes just over 70,000 distinct CDR3 sequences, around 10% seen only once; the top ten take 1.4%. Time point here: patch test 3, about 24 weeks after DPC sensitization. The treatment is: therapeutic diphenylcyclopropenone sensitization with weekly scalp DPC. Material: whole blood, obtained in connection with sensitization to the hapten diphenylcyclopropenone (DPC). V and J are TRBV4-3 and TRBJ1-6; possible D gene TRBD1, 6 bases. The sequence was collected from a woman aged 50 to 65 with alopecia areata. Some clones in this sample may be carry-over from other donors' samples. This CDR3 is CASSQSTGNSPLHF. CDR3 sequence (DNA): TGCGCCAGCAGCCAATCCACAGGGAATTCACCCCTCCACTTT.